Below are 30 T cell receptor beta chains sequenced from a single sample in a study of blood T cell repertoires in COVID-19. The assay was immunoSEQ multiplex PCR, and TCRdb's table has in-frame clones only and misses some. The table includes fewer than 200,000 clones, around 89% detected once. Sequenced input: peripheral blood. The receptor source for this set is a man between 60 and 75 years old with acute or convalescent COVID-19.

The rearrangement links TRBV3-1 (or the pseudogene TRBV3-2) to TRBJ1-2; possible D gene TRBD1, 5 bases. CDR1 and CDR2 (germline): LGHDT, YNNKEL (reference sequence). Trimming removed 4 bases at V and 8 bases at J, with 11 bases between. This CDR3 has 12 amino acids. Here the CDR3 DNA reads TGTGCCAGCAGCCGCCAAAGGGGAGGCTACACCTTC. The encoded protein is CASSRQRGGYTF.

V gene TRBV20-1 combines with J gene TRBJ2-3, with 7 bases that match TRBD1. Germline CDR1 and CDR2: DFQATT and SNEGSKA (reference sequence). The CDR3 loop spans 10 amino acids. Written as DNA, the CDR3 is TGCAGCCTTGGGGACAGCACGCAGTATTTT. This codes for CSLGDSTQYF.

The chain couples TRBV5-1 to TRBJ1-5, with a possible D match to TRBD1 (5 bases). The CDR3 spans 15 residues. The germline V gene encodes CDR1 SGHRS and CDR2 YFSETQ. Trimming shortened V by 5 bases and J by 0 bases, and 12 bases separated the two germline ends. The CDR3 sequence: CASRKGPYSNQPQHF. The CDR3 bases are TGCGCCAGCAGGAAGGGGCCGTATAGCAATCAGCCCCAGCATTTT.

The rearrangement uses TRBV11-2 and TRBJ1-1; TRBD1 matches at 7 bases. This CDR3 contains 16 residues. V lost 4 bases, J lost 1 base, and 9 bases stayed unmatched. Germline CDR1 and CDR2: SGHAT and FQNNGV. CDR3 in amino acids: CASSWRRTGQNTEAFF. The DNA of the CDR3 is TGTGCCAGCAGCTGGCGCCGGACAGGACAGAACACTGAAGCTTTCTTT.

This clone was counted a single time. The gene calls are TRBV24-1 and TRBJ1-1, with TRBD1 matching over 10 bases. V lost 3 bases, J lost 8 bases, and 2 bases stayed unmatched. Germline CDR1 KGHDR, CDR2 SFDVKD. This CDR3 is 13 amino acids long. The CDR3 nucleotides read TGTGCCACCAGTGATACGGACAGGGGGGAAGCTTTCTTT. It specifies CATSDTDRGEAFF.

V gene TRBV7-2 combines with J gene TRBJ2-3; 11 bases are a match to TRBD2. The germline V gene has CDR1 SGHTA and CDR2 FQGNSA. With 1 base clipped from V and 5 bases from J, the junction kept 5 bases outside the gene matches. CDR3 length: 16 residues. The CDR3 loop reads CASSLVSGGAGDTQYF. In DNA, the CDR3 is TGTGCCAGCAGCTTAGTTAGCGGGGGGGCCGGAGATACGCAGTATTTT.

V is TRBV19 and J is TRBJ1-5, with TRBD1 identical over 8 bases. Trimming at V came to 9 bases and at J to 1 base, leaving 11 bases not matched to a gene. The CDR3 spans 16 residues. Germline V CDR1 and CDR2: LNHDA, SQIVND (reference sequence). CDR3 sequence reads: CASLGQGAMSNQPQHF. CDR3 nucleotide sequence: TGTGCCAGCTTGGGGCAGGGGGCAATGAGCAATCAGCCCCAGCATTTT.

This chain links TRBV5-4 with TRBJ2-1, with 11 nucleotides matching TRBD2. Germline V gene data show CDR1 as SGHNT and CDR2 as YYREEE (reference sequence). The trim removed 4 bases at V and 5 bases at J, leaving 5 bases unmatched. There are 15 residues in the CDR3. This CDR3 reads CASSHSGGADNEQFF. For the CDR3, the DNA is TGTGCCAGCAGCCATAGCGGGGGGGCCGACAATGAGCAGTTCTTC. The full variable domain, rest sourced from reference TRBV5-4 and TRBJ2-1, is ETGVTQSPTHLIKTRGQQVTLRCSSQSGHNTVSWYQQALGQGPQFIFQYYREEENGRGNFPPRFSGLQFPNYSSELNVNALELDDSALYLCASSHSGGADNEQFFGPGTRLTVL.

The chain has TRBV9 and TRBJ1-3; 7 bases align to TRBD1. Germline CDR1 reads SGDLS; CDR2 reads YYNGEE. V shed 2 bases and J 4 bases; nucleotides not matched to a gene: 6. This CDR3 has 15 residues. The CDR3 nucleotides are TGTGCCAGCAGCGTCTTGACAGGGTTGGGAAACACCATATATTTT. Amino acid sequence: CASSVLTGLGNTIYF.

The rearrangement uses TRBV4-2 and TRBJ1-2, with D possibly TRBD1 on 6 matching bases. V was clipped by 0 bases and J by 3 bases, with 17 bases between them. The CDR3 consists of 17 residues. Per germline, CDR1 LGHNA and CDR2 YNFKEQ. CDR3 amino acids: CASSQDAGGGEDYGYTF. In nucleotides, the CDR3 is TGTGCCAGCAGCCAAGATGCCGGAGGGGGGGAGGACTATGGCTACACCTTC.

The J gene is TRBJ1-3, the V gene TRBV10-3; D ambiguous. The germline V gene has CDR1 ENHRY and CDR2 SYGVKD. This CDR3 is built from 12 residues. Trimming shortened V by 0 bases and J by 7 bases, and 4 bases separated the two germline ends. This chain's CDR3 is CAISESSNTIYF. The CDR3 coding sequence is TGTGCCATCAGTGAGTCCTCGAACACCATATATTTT.

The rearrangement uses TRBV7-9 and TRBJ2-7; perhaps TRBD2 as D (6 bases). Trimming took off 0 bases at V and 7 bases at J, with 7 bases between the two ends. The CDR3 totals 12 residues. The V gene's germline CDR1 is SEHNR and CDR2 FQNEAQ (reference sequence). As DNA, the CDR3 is TGTGCCAGCAGCTTAGCTGGGGGGGAGCAGTACGTC. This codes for CASSLAGGEQYV.

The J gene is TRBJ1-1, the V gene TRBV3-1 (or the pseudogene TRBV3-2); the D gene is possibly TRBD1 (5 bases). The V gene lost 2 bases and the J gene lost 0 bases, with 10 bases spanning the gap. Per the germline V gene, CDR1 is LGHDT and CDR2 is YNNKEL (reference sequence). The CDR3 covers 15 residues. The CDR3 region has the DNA TGTGCCAGCAGCCAACGGACACTCATGAACACTGAAGCTTTCTTT. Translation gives CASSQRTLMNTEAFF.

CDR3 DNA: TGTGCCAGCAGCTTAAACGGGGGGTACACCGGGGAGCTGTTTTTT. This sequence encodes CASSLNGGYTGELFF. This rearrangement joins TRBV7-3 to TRBJ2-2; 7 bases line up with TRBD2. The CDR3 consists of 15 residues. Unmatched junction bases numbered 2, after V lost 1 base and J lost 3 bases. Germline V gene data show CDR1 as SGHTA and CDR2 as FQGTGA. Full variable domain (remainder filled in from reference TRBV7-3 and TRBJ2-2): GAGVSQTPSNKVTEKGKYVELRCDPISGHTALYWYRQSLGQGPEFLIYFQGTGAADDSGLPNDRFFAVRPEGSVSTLKIQRTERGDSAVYLCASSLNGGYTGELFFGEGSRLTVL.

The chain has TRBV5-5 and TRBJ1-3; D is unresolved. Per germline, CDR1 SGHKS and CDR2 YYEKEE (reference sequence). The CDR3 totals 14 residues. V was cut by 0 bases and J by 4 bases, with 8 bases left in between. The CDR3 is CASSLAGLGNTIYF. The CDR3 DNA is TGTGCCAGCAGCTTGGCAGGATTGGGAAACACCATATATTTT.

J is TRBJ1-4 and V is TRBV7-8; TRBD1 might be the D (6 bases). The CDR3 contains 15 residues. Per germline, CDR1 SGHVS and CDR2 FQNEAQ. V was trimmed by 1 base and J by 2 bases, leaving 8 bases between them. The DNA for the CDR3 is TGTGCCAGCAGCTTAGGGGGGCGGACTAATGAAAAACTGTTTTTT. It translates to CASSLGGRTNEKLFF.

The CDR3 DNA sequence: TGTGCCAGCAGTCTGGACAGGGTCGGGGAGACCCAGTACTTC. Translation gives CASSLDRVGETQYF. The chain links TRBV2 to TRBJ2-5; 8 bases fit TRBD1. The CDR3 length is 14 residues. Germline trimming cut 5 bases from V and 5 bases from J; bases unmatched to any gene: 7. Looked up from germline, CDR1 is SNHLY and CDR2 is FYNNEI.

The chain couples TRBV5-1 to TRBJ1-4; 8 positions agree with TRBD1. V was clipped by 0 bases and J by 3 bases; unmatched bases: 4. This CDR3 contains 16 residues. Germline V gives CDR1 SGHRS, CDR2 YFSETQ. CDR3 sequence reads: CASSLDRGAANEKLFF. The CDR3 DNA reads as TGCGCCAGCAGCTTGGACAGGGGGGCGGCTAATGAAAAACTGTTTTTT.

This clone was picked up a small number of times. This chain's CDR3 is CASSLESASRQETQYF. The CDR3 DNA sequence: TGTGCCAGCAGCTTAGAGTCGGCTAGCCGCCAAGAGACCCAGTACTTC. The chain carries TRBV11-1 and TRBJ2-5; tentative D call: TRBD2 (5 bases). The CDR3 spans 16 residues. Germline loops: CDR1 SGHAT, CDR2 FQDESV (reference sequence). V gave up 1 base and J gave up 1 base, with 13 bases separating them.

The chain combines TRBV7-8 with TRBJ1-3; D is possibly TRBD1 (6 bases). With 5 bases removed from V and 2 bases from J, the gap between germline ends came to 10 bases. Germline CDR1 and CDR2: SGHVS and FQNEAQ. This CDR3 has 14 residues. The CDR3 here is CASSPGTTGNTIYF. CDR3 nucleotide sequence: TGTGCCAGCAGCCCCGGGACAACTGGAAACACCATATATTTT.

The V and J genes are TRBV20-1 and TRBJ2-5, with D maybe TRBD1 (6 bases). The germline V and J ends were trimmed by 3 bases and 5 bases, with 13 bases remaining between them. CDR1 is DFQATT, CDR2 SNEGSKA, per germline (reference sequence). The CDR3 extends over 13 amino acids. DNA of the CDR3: TGCAGTGCTAGTCAGGGGTTTTGGGAGACCCAGTACTTC. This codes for CSASQGFWETQYF.

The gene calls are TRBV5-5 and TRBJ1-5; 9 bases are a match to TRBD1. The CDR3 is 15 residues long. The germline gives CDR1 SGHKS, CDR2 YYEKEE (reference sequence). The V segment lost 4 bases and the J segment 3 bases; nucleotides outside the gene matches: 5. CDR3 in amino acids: CASSGGTGINQPQHF. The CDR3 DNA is TGTGCCAGCAGCGGGGGGACAGGGATCAATCAGCCCCAGCATTTT.

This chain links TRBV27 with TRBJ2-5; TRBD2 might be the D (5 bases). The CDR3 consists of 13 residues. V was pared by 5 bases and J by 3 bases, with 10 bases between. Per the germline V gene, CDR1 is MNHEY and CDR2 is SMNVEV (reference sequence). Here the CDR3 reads CASSLTGKETQYF. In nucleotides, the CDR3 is TGTGCCAGCAGTCTAACGGGGAAAGAGACCCAGTACTTC.

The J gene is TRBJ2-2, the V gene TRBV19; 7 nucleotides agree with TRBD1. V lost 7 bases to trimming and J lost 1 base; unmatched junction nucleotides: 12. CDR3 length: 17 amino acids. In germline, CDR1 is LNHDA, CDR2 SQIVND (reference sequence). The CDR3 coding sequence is TGTGCCAGTACAAAACAACCGGGACAGTTGAACACCGGGGAGCTGTTTTTT. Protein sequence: CASTKQPGQLNTGELFF.

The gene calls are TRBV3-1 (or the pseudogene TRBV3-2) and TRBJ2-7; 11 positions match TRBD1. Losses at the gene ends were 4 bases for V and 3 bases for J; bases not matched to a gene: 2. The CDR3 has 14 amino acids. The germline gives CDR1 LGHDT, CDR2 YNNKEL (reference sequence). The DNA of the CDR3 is TGTGCCAGCAGCCCGGGACAGGGGGTCTACGAGCAGTACTTC. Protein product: CASSPGQGVYEQYF.

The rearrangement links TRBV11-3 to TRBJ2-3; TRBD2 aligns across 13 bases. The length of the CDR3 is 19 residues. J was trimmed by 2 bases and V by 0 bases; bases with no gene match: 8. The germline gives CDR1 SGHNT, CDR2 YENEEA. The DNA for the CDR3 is TGTGCCAGCAGCTTAGAGGGTTGGACTAGCGGGGGCCCCACAGATACGCAGTATTTT. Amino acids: CASSLEGWTSGGPTDTQYF. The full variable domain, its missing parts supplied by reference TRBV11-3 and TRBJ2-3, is EAGVVQSPRYKIIEKKQPVAFWCNPISGHNTLYWYLQNLGQGPELLIRYENEEAVDDSQLPKDRFSAERLKGVDSTLKIQPAELGDSAVYLCASSLEGWTSGGPTDTQYFGPGTRLTVL.

CDR3 DNA: TGCGCCAGCAGCTTTTCGGGGATGGACACCGGGGAGCTGTTTTTT. It specifies CASSFSGMDTGELFF. The chain recombines TRBV5-1 with TRBJ2-2; D possibly corresponds to TRBD2 (5 bases). There are 15 residues in the CDR3. Germline V gives CDR1 SGHRS, CDR2 YFSETQ. The V end lost 2 bases, the J end lost 3 bases, and 11 bases lay between the germline ends.

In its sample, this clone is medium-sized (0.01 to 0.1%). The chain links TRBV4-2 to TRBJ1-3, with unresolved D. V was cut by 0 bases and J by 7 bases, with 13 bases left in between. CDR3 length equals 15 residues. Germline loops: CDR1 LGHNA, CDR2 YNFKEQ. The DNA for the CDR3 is TGTGCCAGCAGCCAAGAGGCCCCCCTCGGGAACACCATATATTTT. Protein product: CASSQEAPLGNTIYF.

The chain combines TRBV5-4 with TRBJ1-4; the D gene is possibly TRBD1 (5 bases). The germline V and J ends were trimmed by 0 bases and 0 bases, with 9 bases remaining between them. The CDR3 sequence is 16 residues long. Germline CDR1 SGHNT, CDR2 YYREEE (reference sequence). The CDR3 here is CASSLGQGSTNEKLFF. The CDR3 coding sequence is TGTGCCAGCAGCTTGGGGCAGGGCTCAACTAATGAAAAACTGTTTTTT.

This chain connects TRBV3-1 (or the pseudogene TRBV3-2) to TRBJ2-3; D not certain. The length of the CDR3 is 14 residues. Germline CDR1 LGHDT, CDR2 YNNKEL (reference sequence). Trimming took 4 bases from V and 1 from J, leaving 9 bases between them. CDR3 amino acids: CASSPLRGTDTQYF. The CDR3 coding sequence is TGTGCCAGCAGCCCCCTACGGGGCACAGATACGCAGTATTTT.